One and the same sample provided the 25 T cell receptor beta chains below, sequenced in a study of blood T cell repertoires in COVID-19. The method was immunoSEQ multiplex PCR; TCRdb's version includes in-frame clones alone and lacks a portion of them. The sample lists about 91,000 clones; less than 85% were seen once. The specimen was peripheral blood. These receptors all stem from a man between 65 and 85 years old with acute or convalescent COVID-19.

CDR3 nucleotide sequence: TGTGCCAGCAGTTTAAGGACAGGGAGGTTGACTGAAGCTTTCTTT. Protein product: CASSLRTGRLTEAFF. This chain uses TRBV28 with TRBJ1-1, with 8 positions matching TRBD1. This CDR3 region has 15 residues. The trim removed 2 bases at V and 5 bases at J, leaving 7 bases unmatched. Looked up from germline, CDR1 is MDHEN and CDR2 is SYDVKM.

The chain is built from TRBV29-1 and TRBJ2-3, with TRBD2 matching over 12 bases. Looked up from germline, CDR1 is SQVTM and CDR2 is ANQGSEA. This CDR3 has 17 amino acids. V was clipped by 6 bases and J by 4 bases; unmatched bases: 14. CDR3 sequence reads: CSVGTSGSSGGADTQYF. The CDR3, as DNA: TGCAGCGTGGGGACTAGCGGGTCCTCCGGGGGGGCAGATACGCAGTATTTT.

In its sample, this clone was seen once. The chain recombines TRBV9 with TRBJ2-1; tentatively, D is TRBD1 (5 bases). V lost 4 bases to trimming and J lost 0 bases, with 11 bases between them. The germline V gene encodes CDR1 SGDLS and CDR2 YYNGEE. The CDR3 sequence is 15 residues long. The DNA of the CDR3 is TGTGCCAGCAGCCCCCGACAGTTCTCCTACAATGAGCAGTTCTTC. Protein sequence: CASSPRQFSYNEQFF.

The chain couples TRBV28 to TRBJ1-4; 9 positions match TRBD1. The CDR3 contains 17 residues. V lost 4 bases and J lost 8; bases outside the gene matches: 14. The germline CDR1 and CDR2 sequences are MDHEN and SYDVKM. This CDR3 reads CASSSDRGTWIGEKLFF. The DNA of the CDR3 is TGTGCCAGCAGTTCGGACAGGGGAACATGGATTGGGGAAAAACTGTTTTTT.

This clone has just a few counts. The genes are TRBV19 and TRBJ2-2; possible D gene TRBD2, 5 bases. Germline V gene lookup returns CDR1 LNHDA and CDR2 SQIVND (reference sequence). The CDR3 is 15 residues long. V lost 10 bases and J 2 bases, leaving 17 bases between the germline ends. The CDR3 loop is CATSTGLFNTGELFF. CDR3 DNA sequence: TGTGCCACATCCACCGGACTCTTCAACACCGGGGAGCTGTTTTTT.

The chain uses TRBV5-1 and TRBJ2-3, with D possibly being TRBD2 (6 bases). Germline V gives CDR1 SGHRS, CDR2 YFSETQ. Trimming removed 6 bases at V and 5 bases at J, with 19 bases between. This CDR3 has 15 amino acids. Written as DNA, the CDR3 is TGCGCCAGCACTACGGGGACTCCGGCACGAGATACGCAGTATTTT. The encoded protein is CASTTGTPARDTQYF.

The rearrangement joins TRBV19 to TRBJ1-5; 7 nucleotides line up with TRBD1. Unmatched junction bases numbered 8, after V lost 3 bases and J lost 0 bases. Germline CDR1 LNHDA, CDR2 SQIVND (reference sequence). The CDR3 totals 17 residues. The CDR3: CASSIGPGQYSNQPQHF. In DNA form, the CDR3 reads TGTGCCAGTAGTATCGGCCCGGGACAGTATAGCAATCAGCCCCAGCATTTT.

The chain is built from TRBV19 and TRBJ1-4; D is perhaps TRBD1 (6 bases). The CDR3 length is 16 residues. Germline loops: CDR1 LNHDA, CDR2 SQIVND (reference sequence). Between the trimmed V and J ends, which lost 3 bases and 7 bases, there was a span of 18 bases. The CDR3 is CASSMQPNRAGEKLFF. The CDR3 coding sequence is TGTGCCAGTAGTATGCAACCAAACAGGGCCGGTGAAAAACTGTTTTTT.

The chain recombines TRBV4-1 with TRBJ1-1, with D hard to call. V lost 0 bases, J lost 3 bases, and 8 bases lay in between. CDR3 length: 14 residues. Germline values: CDR1 MGHRA, CDR2 YSYEKL. The DNA of the CDR3 is TGCGCCAGCAGCCAAGACATCGGTTACACTGAAGCTTTCTTT. Translating gives CASSQDIGYTEAFF.

The chain combines TRBV6-1 with TRBJ2-2, with 9 bases that match TRBD2. The V gene's germline CDR1 is MNHNS and CDR2 SASEGT. Trimming removed 3 bases from V and 3 bases from J; junction bases left unmatched: 11. The CDR3 extends over 18 amino acids. The CDR3 loop reads CASSDGGRALGDTGELFF. CDR3 in DNA: TGTGCCAGCAGTGATGGCGGGAGGGCCCTCGGCGACACCGGGGAGCTGTTTTTT.

The gene calls are TRBV19 and TRBJ1-1; D gene ambiguous. This CDR3 is built from 11 residues. V shed 2 bases and J shed 7 bases, with 5 bases lying between them. CDR1 and CDR2 from the germline V gene are LNHDA and SQIVND (reference sequence). This CDR3 reads CASSIQIEAFF. The CDR3 DNA sequence: TGTGCCAGTAGTATACAGATTGAAGCTTTCTTT.

This clone was seen more than once but under ten times. The chain joins TRBV7-2 to TRBJ1-4, with TRBD1 as a possible D gene (6 bases). The CDR3 runs 16 residues. The V end was cut by 0 bases, the J end by 7 bases, with 15 bases between. Germline V CDR1 and CDR2: SGHTA, FQGNSA. The DNA for the CDR3 is TGTGCCAGCAGCTTAGCGATCAGGGGAAGGGGTGAAAAACTGTTTTTT. It translates to CASSLAIRGRGEKLFF.

The chain has TRBV2 and TRBJ1-1; maybe TRBD1 (6 bases). From germline, CDR1 is SNHLY and CDR2 FYNNEI. This CDR3 has 14 amino acids. V lost 0 bases to trimming and J lost 1 base, with 6 bases between them. CDR3 loop: CASSEAGGNTEAFF. As DNA, the CDR3 is TGTGCCAGCAGTGAAGCAGGGGGGAACACTGAAGCTTTCTTT.

V usage is TRBV5-1 and J usage is TRBJ1-2; D call uncertain. The CDR3 has 14 residues. V gave up 0 bases and J gave up 2 bases, with 8 bases separating them. Per the germline V gene, CDR1 is SGHRS and CDR2 is YFSETQ. The CDR3 DNA follows: TGCGCCAGCAGCTTGGAAGGCAGGAACTATGGCTACACCTTC. Translated: CASSLEGRNYGYTF. Full variable domain (remainder filled in from reference TRBV5-1 and TRBJ1-2): KAGVTQTPRYLIKTRGQQVTLSCSPISGHRSVSWYQQTPGQGLQFLFEYFSETQRNKGNFPGRFSGRQFSNSRSEMNVSTLELGDSALYLCASSLEGRNYGYTFGSGTRLTVV.

This chain uses TRBV6-5 with TRBJ2-1; 12 nucleotides match TRBD2. The CDR3 contains 16 residues. CDR1 is MNHEY and CDR2 is SVGAGI in the germline V gene. Unmatched junction bases numbered 11, after V lost 4 bases and J lost 10 bases. The DNA for the CDR3 is TGTGCCAGCAGTTTCCTAGCGGGAGGGCCGATAGGGGAGCAGTTCTTC. Translating gives CASSFLAGGPIGEQFF.

J is TRBJ1-5 and V is TRBV6-6; D is ambiguous. With 6 bases removed from V and 5 bases from J, the gap between germline ends came to 8 bases. Germline V gene lookup returns CDR1 MNHNY and CDR2 SVGAGI (reference sequence). CDR3 length: 12 amino acids. This CDR3 reads CASSLPDQPQHF. For the CDR3, the DNA is TGTGCCAGCAGCCTTCCCGATCAGCCCCAGCATTTT.

As DNA, the CDR3 is TGCAGCGTTGGATCAGGGGGCGTCCTGAACACCGGGGAGCTGTTTTTT. Translating gives CSVGSGGVLNTGELFF. The chain links TRBV29-1 to TRBJ2-2, with 8 nucleotides matching TRBD1. Germline assignment: CDR1 SQVTM and CDR2 ANQGSEA. J was trimmed by 1 base and V by 4 bases; bases with no gene match: 8. The CDR3 is 16 amino acids.

This clone was observed a handful of times. The chain is built from TRBV7-3 and TRBJ2-2, with D perhaps TRBD1 (6 bases). Trimming pared 5 bases from V and 8 bases from J, leaving 9 bases between. CDR1 is SGHTA and CDR2 is FQGTGA in the germline V gene. The CDR3 length is 12 residues. CDR3: CASSRDRGELFF. The CDR3 DNA reads as TGTGCCAGCAGCCGAGACAGGGGGGAGCTGTTTTTT.

This clone has just a few counts. The genes are TRBV5-1 and TRBJ2-1, with 11 bases that match TRBD2. CDR1 SGHRS and CDR2 YFSETQ come from the germline V gene. The ends lost 2 bases at V and 7 bases at J; junction bases unmatched: 5. The CDR3 runs to 15 residues. The CDR3 DNA follows: TGCGCCAGCAGCTTTAGCGGGGGGGCCTCGAATGAGCAGTTCTTC. Its protein is CASSFSGGASNEQFF.

The chain links TRBV27 to TRBJ1-2; 7 bases are a match to TRBD1. The ends lost 4 bases at V and 8 bases at J; junction bases unmatched: 10. Germline lookup yields CDR1 MNHEY and CDR2 SMNVEV (reference sequence). The CDR3 extends over 14 amino acids. The CDR3 sequence: CASSYHEGAGGYTF. CDR3 nucleotide sequence: TGTGCCAGCAGTTACCATGAGGGGGCAGGGGGCTACACCTTC.

This chain uses TRBV4-1 with TRBJ1-2, with 8 bases lining up with TRBD1. The CDR3 is 15 residues long. Germline CDR1 is MGHRA and CDR2 is YSYEKL. V gave up 4 bases and J gave up 5 bases; unmatched junction bases: 9. CDR3 DNA sequence: TGCGCCAGCAGCCGGACAGGGACCGCTGATTATGGCTACACCTTC. Protein: CASSRTGTADYGYTF.

The chain uses TRBV7-6 and TRBJ2-1; 9 positions agree with TRBD2. CDR1 SGHVS and CDR2 FNYEAQ come from the germline V gene. V gave up 1 base and J gave up 5 bases; unmatched junction bases: 6. The CDR3 totals 16 residues. The CDR3 DNA sequence: TGTGCCAGCAGCTTAGAAATAGCGGGGGCTCACAATGAGCAGTTCTTC. It specifies CASSLEIAGAHNEQFF.

The V gene is TRBV27, the J gene TRBJ1-1, with D perhaps TRBD1 (6 bases). This CDR3 region has 18 residues. With 7 bases removed from V and 5 bases from J, the gap between germline ends came to 29 bases. Germline values: CDR1 MNHEY, CDR2 SMNVEV (reference sequence). CDR3 in amino acids: CASTFQFLTGSRGTEAFF. CDR3 bases: TGTGCCAGCACTTTCCAATTTCTAACAGGGTCTAGAGGGACTGAAGCTTTCTTT.

This clone was recorded a few times. V is TRBV19 and J is TRBJ1-1, with D possibly being TRBD1 (6 bases). The V gene lost 3 bases and the J gene lost 4 bases, with 12 bases spanning the gap. This CDR3 has 14 amino acids. The V gene's germline CDR1 is LNHDA and CDR2 SQIVND (reference sequence). The CDR3 bases are TGTGCCAGTAGTATGGGAGGGGGAGCCACTGAAGCTTTCTTT. Translation gives CASSMGGGATEAFF.

This clone was recorded once. The rearrangement joins TRBV6-5 to TRBJ1-5, with D possibly being TRBD1 (6 bases). From germline, CDR1 is MNHEY and CDR2 SVGAGI. V gave up 6 bases and J gave up 2 bases, with 14 bases separating them. The CDR3 spans 15 residues. The CDR3 protein is CASRSGVQGNQPQHF. DNA for the CDR3: TGTGCCAGCAGATCAGGGGTTCAGGGCAATCAGCCCCAGCATTTT.